Listed here are 3 T cell receptor beta chains from one sample, sequenced in a study of response to subunit inactivated influenza vaccine (dated by TCRdb to 2016 to 2018). This specimen's time point label, per the study, means: 45 days after influenza vaccine administration. The library was made by RT-PCR. TCRdb names Illumina HiSeq 2500 as the instrument used. TCRdb cleaned the public reads at Q25 with fastp, built clones with MiXCR and kept in-frame beta chains. Rows are unified per CDR3 protein, each entry keeping the most common DNA and genes. The sample table lists roughly 150,000 distinct CDR3 sequences, approximately 10% of them with a count of one. The ten largest account for roughly 12% of the sample. The starting material was non-naive T cells sorted from PBMCs, obtained more than 35 days after vaccination. The intended sense of this specimen's cell subset or site label: memory T cell fraction. These receptors were obtained from a man aged 45-65 years who received an inactivated influenza vaccine. Donor details come from another sample of the same person, matched by shared clones.

This clonotype was detected only a few times. CDR3 in amino acids: CSASNDRGIYSNQPQHF. CDR3 nucleotides: TGCAGTGCTAGTAATGACAGGGGAATTTATAGCAATCAGCCCCAGCATTTT. The rearrangement uses TRBV20-1 and TRBJ1-5; TRBD1 agrees at 8 bases. The germline CDR1 and CDR2 sequences are DFQATT and SNEGSKA (reference sequence). Trimming removed 3 bases from V and 0 bases from J; junction bases left unmatched: 10. This CDR3 region has 17 residues.

The chain has TRBV12-3 or TRBV12-4 and TRBJ1-5, with D unclear. Trimming pared 5 bases from V and 1 base from J, leaving 9 bases between. CDR3 length: 14 residues. This CDR3 is CASSTDLSNQPQHF. The CDR3 DNA reads TGTGCCAGCAGTACGGATTTAAGCAATCAGCCCCAGCATTTT.

Only a few counts were recorded for this clonotype. This chain uses TRBV12-3 or TRBV12-4 with TRBJ2-4, with D uncertain. Trimming stripped 6 bases from V and 8 bases from J, with 14 bases between. This CDR3 comprises 13 residues. The CDR3 coding sequence is TGTGCCAGCAGCCCCGGACGGGCGGACATTCAGTACTTC. This sequence encodes CASSPGRADIQYF.